This T cell receptor (beta chain) was captured in a study of blood T cells in healthy people across ages. Whole-study findings and limits: Because sorting was not performed, PBMCs prevented conclusive naive versus antigen-experienced comparison.

Points on this clonotype: What it recognizes is unknown.

Through a sample-barcoded 5' primer and a J-beta primer mix, a second PCR was run for roughly 7 to 11 cycles. Every single cDNA molecule received a tag from a template-switch adaptor with 12 random nucleotides. TCRdb reanalysed the 5' RACE reads using MiXCR and keeps one entry per CDR3 protein. The table shows 1.5 million to 1.8 million distinct CDR3 sequences, with 40% to 45% occurring only once. This CDR3 contains 16 residues. Germline assignment: CDR1 SGHRS and CDR2 YFSETQ. V lost 2 bases and J 3 bases, leaving 14 bases between the germline ends. This receptor was taken from a woman aged 18 to 35 in good health. The sample taken for sequencing was blood. The V and J genes are TRBV5-1 and TRBJ1-4, with D unclear. DNA of the CDR3: TGCGCCAGCAGCTTAGACCCTCCTACCTCTAATGAAAAACTGTTTTTT. It is translated as CASSLDPPTSNEKLFF.